The 13 T cell receptor beta chains reported below all come from one sample, sequenced in a study of blood T cell repertoires in COVID-19. Sequencing used immunoSEQ multiplex PCR; TCRdb keeps in-frame clones, though not all of them. This sample carries 200,000 to 300,000 clones, 75% to 90% of them seen once, and the ten largest clones take 7.5% to 9%. Input material: peripheral blood. Receptor source: a human donor in a cohort sampled during active COVID-19.

The chain uses TRBV4-1 and TRBJ2-7; TRBD2 matches 10 bases. In germline, CDR1 is MGHRA, CDR2 YSYEKL. J gave up 4 bases and V 2 bases, and 17 bases lay outside the gene matches. This CDR3 has 19 amino acids. The CDR3 coding sequence is TGCGCCAGCAGCCAATTATCTCCCCCCGGGAGCGGGAGGGCATACGAGCAGTACTTC. Encoded protein: CASSQLSPPGSGRAYEQYF.

The rearrangement links TRBV18 to TRBJ2-1; TRBD2 aligns across 11 bases. V gave up 4 bases and J gave up 7 bases; unmatched junction bases: 9. The CDR3 loop spans 16 amino acids. Germline CDR1 and CDR2: KGHSH and LQKENI. CDR3: CASSQLAGGTLNEQFF. CDR3 DNA: TGTGCCAGCTCACAGTTAGCGGGAGGGACTTTGAATGAGCAGTTCTTC. The whole variable domain, remainder taken from reference TRBV18 and TRBJ2-1, is NAGVMQNPRHLVRRRGQEARLRCSPMKGHSHVYWYRQLPEEGLKFMVYLQKENIIDESGMPKERFSAEFPKEGPSILRIQQVVRGDSAAYFCASSQLAGGTLNEQFFGPGTRLTVL.

V is TRBV7-8 and J is TRBJ2-2; weak D call: TRBD2 (5 bases). Germline CDR1 SGHVS, CDR2 FQNEAQ. The CDR3 sequence is 18 residues long. V lost 5 bases to trimming and J lost 5 bases, with 24 bases between them. This chain's CDR3 is CASSPPLGSVGWTGELFF. In DNA form, the CDR3 reads TGTGCCAGCAGCCCACCTCTAGGGAGCGTAGGTTGGACCGGGGAGCTGTTTTTT.

The chain combines TRBV5-1 with TRBJ1-3, with TRBD1 matching 7 bases. CDR1 is SGHRS and CDR2 is YFSETQ in the germline V gene. This CDR3 is built from 17 residues. V dropped 4 bases and J dropped 0; count of bases not matched to a gene: 10. This chain's CDR3 is CASSLRQGDYSGNTIYF. DNA of the CDR3: TGCGCCAGCAGCCTACGACAGGGCGATTACTCTGGAAACACCATATATTTT. Combining the CDR3 with reference TRBV5-1 and TRBJ1-3 gives the whole variable domain KAGVTQTPRYLIKTRGQQVTLSCSPISGHRSVSWYQQTPGQGLQFLFEYFSETQRNKGNFPGRFSGRQFSNSRSEMNVSTLELGDSALYLCASSLRQGDYSGNTIYFGEGSWLTVV.

This clone occurred a few times. This CDR3 reads CASSLADLRTGELFF. The CDR3 bases are TGTGCCAGCAGCTTAGCGGACTTAAGGACCGGGGAGCTGTTTTTT. V and J are TRBV7-2 and TRBJ2-2; TRBD2 might be the D (5 bases). This CDR3 comprises 15 residues. Trimming shortened V by 0 bases and J by 5 bases, and 10 bases separated the two germline ends. Germline V gene data show CDR1 as SGHTA and CDR2 as FQGNSA. The full variable domain, rest sourced from reference TRBV7-2 and TRBJ2-2, is GAGVSQSPSNKVTEKGKDVELRCDPISGHTALYWYRQSLGQGLEFLIYFQGNSAPDKSGLPSDRFSAERTGGSVSTLTIQRTQQEDSAVYLCASSLADLRTGELFFGEGSRLTVL.

The chain is built from TRBV19 and TRBJ2-2; TRBD1 matches at 9 bases. The CDR3 length is 14 residues. CDR1 is LNHDA, CDR2 SQIVND, per germline (reference sequence). Trimming cost V 4 bases and J 5 bases; bases outside gene matches: 2. CDR3 coding DNA: TGTGCCAGTAGTACACAGGGGGCAACCGGGGAGCTGTTTTTT. Its protein product is CASSTQGATGELFF.

This chain joins TRBV5-3 and TRBJ1-5; possible D gene TRBD1, 6 bases. TRBV5-3 is an ORF, and what it does is uncertain. The CDR3 consists of 14 residues. The V gene lost 1 base and the J gene lost 4 bases, with 9 bases spanning the gap. CDR3 protein: CARSLLRGNQPQHF. DNA for the CDR3: TGTGCCAGAAGCTTGCTGAGGGGGAATCAGCCCCAGCATTTT.

The chain couples TRBV29-1 to TRBJ1-2; 10 nucleotides agree with TRBD1. The V segment lost 2 bases and the J segment 4 bases; nucleotides outside the gene matches: 4. Germline V gives CDR1 SQVTM, CDR2 ANQGSEA. This CDR3 spans 14 amino acids. This CDR3 is CSVEKGQGTYGYTF. DNA for the CDR3: TGCAGCGTTGAAAAGGGACAGGGGACCTATGGCTACACCTTC.

In this sample, this clone turned up a few times. V and J are TRBV7-8 and TRBJ2-7, with TRBD1 identical over 7 bases. Trimming took 5 bases from V and 1 from J; bases not matched to a gene: 5. In germline, CDR1 is SGHVS, CDR2 FQNEAQ. The CDR3 is 14 residues long. The CDR3 here is CASSPDRVSYEQYF. The CDR3 DNA reads TGTGCCAGCAGCCCTGACAGGGTATCCTACGAGCAGTACTTC. The full variable domain, completed using reference TRBV7-8 and TRBJ2-7, is GAGVSQSPRYKVAKRGQDVALRCDPISGHVSLFWYQQALGQGPEFLTYFQNEAQLDKSGLPSDRFFAERPEGSVSTLKIQRTQQEDSAVYLCASSPDRVSYEQYFGPGTRLTVT.

The sample holds a few counts of this clone. The gene calls are TRBV2 and TRBJ2-7, with D tentatively TRBD2 (6 bases). This CDR3 comprises 13 residues. Germline V gene data show CDR1 as SNHLY and CDR2 as FYNNEI. V was pared by 10 bases and J by 6 bases, with 19 bases between. The CDR3 nucleotides read TGTGCCATGCGGGACGCCCAGAGGGGCGAGCAGTACTTC. This sequence encodes CAMRDAQRGEQYF.

This rearrangement joins TRBV12-3 or TRBV12-4 to TRBJ1-3; D unresolved. V dropped 6 bases and J dropped 6 bases, with 6 bases sitting between them. CDR3 length equals 11 residues. This CDR3 reads CASRRENTIYF. CDR3 nucleotide sequence: TGTGCCAGCAGGAGGGAAAACACCATATATTTT.

The chain links TRBV24-1 to TRBJ2-7, with a weak D call TRBD1 (5 bases). V lost 8 bases and J lost 3, with 16 bases in between. The length of the CDR3 is 14 residues. Germline CDR1 reads KGHDR; CDR2 reads SFDVKD. This chain's CDR3 is CATISDSALYEQYF. As DNA, the CDR3 is TGTGCCACCATAAGCGACAGTGCCCTCTACGAGCAGTACTTC.

The chain links TRBV13 to TRBJ2-7; 8 nucleotides match TRBD1. This CDR3 comprises 14 residues. The J segment lost 2 bases and the V segment lost 7 bases, leaving 7 bases of the junction unmatched. Germline V lookup: CDR1 PRHDT, CDR2 FYEKMQ (reference sequence). CDR3 bases: TGTGCCAGCACCTTGGGCAGGGGGCCCTACGAGCAGTACTTC. Translating it yields CASTLGRGPYEQYF.